This T cell receptor (beta chain) was sequenced in a study of cytomegalovirus exposure and HLA in healthy donors (dated by TCRdb to the late 2010s). Describing the broader study: An earlier analysis of 587 of the donors reported approximately 300 Gb of sequence data and 117 million unique TCR beta sequences obtained from roughly 180 million T cells. The genetic ancestry cluster associated with self-reported Caucasian donors included 81% of the roughly 400 genotyped donors. Donor age, sex, ethnicity and CMV serostatus were collected together with the repertoire data. Roughly 5 DR-DQ haplotypes were handled as single units for association and clustering because linkage in the cohort was strong. The aim of the study was to test whether cataloging public T cell receptors could identify signatures of past pathogen exposure. The study combined high-throughput TCR immunosequencing, statistical association of individual TCRs with disease status, and machine learning to predict cytomegalovirus infection status. In an earlier analysis of about 590 of the donors, high-throughput TCR beta sequencing was used to judge whether each TCR beta V gene segment behaved as functional or pseudogenic. HLA typing covered class I and class II loci at four-digit resolution. Typing coverage differed by locus: A, B, C, DRB1 and DQB1 were typed in roughly 620-630 donors, DQA1 in around 500, DPA1 in roughly 590, and DPB1 in 472. Genome-wide SNP genotypes for about three fifths of the roughly 670 donors were used in a later genetic analysis, which treated that subset as a discovery cohort. Rather than using new phenotypic data, the later analysis identified candidate immune exposures from TCR beta sequences and from how often those sequences occurred across donors. Among a few hundred genotyped donors of the cohort, an average of about 240,000 unique TCR beta nucleotide sequences were sequenced per donor, roughly 20% of them non-productive. The study used immunosequencing to profile the T cell repertoires of several hundred subjects and linked those repertoires to cytomegalovirus serostatus. Along with the 666-subject first cohort, a separate validation cohort of around 110 different subjects was used. An early release covering 550 to 700 HLA-typed donors comprised approximately 290 gigabases of sequencing data and tens of millions of unique TCR sequences. To study patterns of TCR occurrence, a later analysis re-analyzed previously published TCR beta repertoires from just over 650 donors and added high-resolution HLA genotyping. Every repertoire in the discovery cohort had been generated on one and the same sequencing platform.

The cohort comprised hundreds of healthy bone marrow donors. At the time of sampling, all cohort members were nominally healthy, though unrecorded immune exposures were likely present. The donor was CMV seronegative and was included in the group of under 450 seronegative cohort members. Every donor gave a peripheral blood sample, and the peripheral blood mononuclear cells from that sample were used for TCR beta sequencing. Genomic DNA was extracted from the blood cell samples with the Qiagen DNeasy Blood Extraction Kit. On the study overall, not on this receptor specifically: When HLA alleles, especially DR and DQ, strongly co-occurred, TCR associations were difficult to assign to individual alleles. For the cohort, immune exposure information was limited to CMV serostatus. According to a later genetic analysis, donors in an Asian-associated ancestry cluster had fewer N-insertions in productive TCRs than the approximately 650-donor mean. In a later analysis, several top co-occurrence clusters were reported to appear linked to parvovirus B19, influenza, CMV and Epstein-Barr virus. In a later analysis, most CMV-associated TCR beta chains were found to appear HLA-restricted, with HLA associations seemingly driven largely by CMV exposure. According to a later analysis, TCR association rates differed among HLA loci, with DRB1 alleles showing the most associated TCRs and HLA-C alleles showing the fewest. The earlier analysis of around 600 of the donors excluded roughly 16 rarely observed V segments, including chromosome 9 orphons, because counts were too low. Sequencing depth was assumed to be roughly uniform across donors in the presence/absence analyses, though that assumption may not hold. The cohort was sequenced for TCR beta chains only, and without alpha or paired-chain data the features that could be detected were limited. A few of the identified cytomegalovirus-associated TCR beta chains were confirmed in vitro to be specific for cytomegalovirus antigens. Linkage disequilibrium might explain the correlated functional status among segregating V segments, but an unknown experimental factor could not be excluded. The classifier was reported to diagnose cytomegalovirus status with high specificity and sensitivity in both the original cohort and the validation cohort. A later genetic analysis associated a missense DCLRE1C variant with V-gene and J-gene trimming of TCR beta chains, and an independent cohort replicated the association. While some public TCRs were present in many individuals, most TCR sequences turned up only very rarely across donors. The sequencing pipeline was judged likely to have produced a cluster of highly shared sequence variants as a technical artifact. The authors suggested that the approach could potentially be extended to other disease states and immunological phenotypes. An earlier analysis of several hundred of the donors showed that most TCR beta V segments appeared in productive rearrangements either about 90% or about 30% of the time, which broadly matched IMGT annotations. In a later analysis, 15,000 to 20,000 TCR beta sequences were associated with specific HLA alleles at a false discovery rate of 0.05. Compared with equally common non-associated chains, HLA-associated TCR beta chains in a later analysis were more clonally expanded and had lower generation probabilities. A further reported finding was that TCR beta sequences accurately predicted the HLA-A and HLA-B alleles for most subjects in the first cohort. Some IMGT-functional V segments, including TRBV6-2 and TRBV6-3, could not be distinguished by the 87-base-pair reads and were therefore excluded. HLA typing was unavailable for some donors at each locus, so association tests used only the typed subset. In the study, around 150 TCR beta chains were listed as associated with cytomegalovirus.

This clone was seen more than once but under ten times. Its antigen is currently not known. Qualities for individual bases were not recorded, and no much larger clone is one base off. Library preparation used the immunoSEQ multiplex PCR assay. For the multiplex PCR, a mixture combining 60 forward primers for TCR Vbeta segments and 13 reverse primers for TCR Jbeta segments was used. A multiplex PCR assay on genomic DNA amplified the CDR3 region of rearranged TCR beta genes. Amplified TCR beta libraries were sequenced as 87-base-pair reads on the Illumina HiSeq System. Per the authors' processing: In a later analysis, about 80 million unique TCR beta chains were counted across the 500 to 850 repertoires, and around 10 million of these chains were shared by at least two donors. To remove PCR and sequencing errors, raw reads were error-corrected and collapsed into unique sequences using a nearest-neighbor algorithm that merged closely related sequences. V, D and J gene segments were assigned by aligning CDR3 sequences to IMGT reference sequences. For a sequence to be retained, a match of at least six nucleotides was required to both a V gene segment and a J gene segment. A rearrangement counted as productive if the CDR3 had no stop codons and remained in frame with V and J, and every other rearrangement counted as non-productive. CDR3 was defined by IMGT convention, running from the second conserved V-encoded cysteine to the conserved J-encoded phenylalanine. In an earlier analysis of approximately 500 of the donors, sequences lacking an unambiguous match to a single V gene segment were excluded. An earlier analysis of about 600 of the donors called V segments functional above 56.7% productive rearrangements and segregating when the between-donor standard deviation exceeded 5%. A statistical classification framework was developed to diagnose cytomegalovirus status using the catalog of TCR beta chain sequences. A later analysis assigned V and J genes by comparing TCR nucleotide sequences with IMGT/GENE-DB human TR gene sequences. In a later analysis, CDR3 sequences and most-parsimonious VDJ recombination scenarios were assigned using the TCRdist pipeline. A later analysis defined each TCR beta chain by its CDR3 amino acid sequence plus V-gene family, and excluded reads lacking a unique V-gene family. A later analysis removed 550 to 650 highly shared, low-generation-probability nucleotide sequences to deal with suspected cross-contamination and a sequencing artifact. In a later analysis, a clonal expansion index for each public chain was calculated from normalized within-repertoire ranks of inferred template counts. In a later analysis, generation probabilities were computed with a VDJ recombination model fitted to out-of-frame rearrangements, and the resulting probabilities were checked against IGoR. In a later analysis, hypergeometric tests were used to score TCR-TCR, TCR-HLA and TCR-CMV co-occurrence, with a repertoire-size bias correction applied to TCR pairs. In a later analysis, false discovery rates were estimated by permuting HLA or CMV assignments 20 times. In a later analysis, co-occurring TCRs were grouped using DBSCAN, and TCRdist sequence similarity was added for clustering within HLA-allele-positive subsets. For co-occurrence clustering, repertoires with fewer than 30,000 or more than 120,000 public chains were excluded, along with five repertoires with anomalous nucleotide sharing. TCRdb re-hosts the immuneACCESS table, in-frame sequences only. Its copies lack some clones; in the studies checked, an unresolved V gene accounts for under half of them, and the cause for the rest is not known. That table is the source of V, J and clone size, and D and trimming were worked out from the DNA. In this sample the table shows over 20,000 clones, almost 70% of which occur a single time. Of the sample, 4.4% falls within the top ten clones.

Compared with germline, V lacks 5 bases and J lacks 0 bases; bases without a gene match: 6. The germline V gene (reference sequence) sets CDR1 to PRHDT and CDR2 to FYEKMQ. Inclusive of the bounding cysteine and phenylalanine, the CDR3 is 16 residues long. CDR3 DNA is the only sequence kept; it has 48 bases, read in frame from the first base. The chain is made from TRBV13 and TRBJ2-1; 8 bases in the junction line up with TRBD1. Sample: PBMCs. This clonotype originated in a woman aged 45-65 years in good health and CMV-seronegative. The sequenced DNA is TGTGCCAGCAGCCCCTGGGACAGGAGCTCCTACAATGAGCAGTTCTTC. It translates as CASSPWDRSSYNEQFF.